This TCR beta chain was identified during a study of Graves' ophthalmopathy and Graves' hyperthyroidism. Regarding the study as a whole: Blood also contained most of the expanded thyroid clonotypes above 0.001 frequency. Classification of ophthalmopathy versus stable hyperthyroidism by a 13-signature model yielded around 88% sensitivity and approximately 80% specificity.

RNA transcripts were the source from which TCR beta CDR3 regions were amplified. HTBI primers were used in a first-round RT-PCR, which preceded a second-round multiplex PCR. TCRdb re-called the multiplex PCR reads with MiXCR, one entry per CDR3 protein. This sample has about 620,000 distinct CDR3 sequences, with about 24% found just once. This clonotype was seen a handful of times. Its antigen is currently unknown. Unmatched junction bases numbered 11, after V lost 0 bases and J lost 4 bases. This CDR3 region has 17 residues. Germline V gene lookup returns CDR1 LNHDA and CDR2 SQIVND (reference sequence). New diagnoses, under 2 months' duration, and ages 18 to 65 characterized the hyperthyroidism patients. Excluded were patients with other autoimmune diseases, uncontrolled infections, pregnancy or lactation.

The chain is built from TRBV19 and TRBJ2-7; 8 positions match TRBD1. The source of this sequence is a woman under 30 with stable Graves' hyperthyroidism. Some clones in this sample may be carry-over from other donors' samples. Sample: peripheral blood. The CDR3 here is CASSIEAGTGESYEQYF. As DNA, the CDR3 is TGTGCCAGTAGTATAGAGGCCGGGACAGGCGAGAGTTACGAGCAGTACTTC.